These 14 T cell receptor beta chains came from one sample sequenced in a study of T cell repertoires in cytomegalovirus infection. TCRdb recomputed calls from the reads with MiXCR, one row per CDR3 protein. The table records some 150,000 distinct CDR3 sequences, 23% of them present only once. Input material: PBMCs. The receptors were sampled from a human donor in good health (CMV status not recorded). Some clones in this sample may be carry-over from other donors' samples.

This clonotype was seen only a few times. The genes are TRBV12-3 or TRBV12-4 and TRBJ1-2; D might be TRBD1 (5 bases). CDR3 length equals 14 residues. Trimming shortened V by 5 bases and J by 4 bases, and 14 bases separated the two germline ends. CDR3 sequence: CASSLTGTIYGYTF. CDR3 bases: TGTGCCAGCAGTCTTACCGGGACGATCTATGGCTACACCTTC.

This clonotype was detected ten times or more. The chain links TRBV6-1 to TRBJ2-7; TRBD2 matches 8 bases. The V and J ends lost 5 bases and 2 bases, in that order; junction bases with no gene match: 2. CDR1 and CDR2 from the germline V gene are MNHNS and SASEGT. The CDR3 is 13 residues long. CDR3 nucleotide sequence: TGTGCCAGCAGTTTGCGGGAGGCCTACGAGCAGTACTTC. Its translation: CASSLREAYEQYF.

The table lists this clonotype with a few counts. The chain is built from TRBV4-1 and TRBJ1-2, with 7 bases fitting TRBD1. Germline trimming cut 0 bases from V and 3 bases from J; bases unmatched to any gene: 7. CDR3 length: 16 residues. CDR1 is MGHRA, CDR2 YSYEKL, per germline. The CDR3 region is CASSQDRWDRYYGYTF. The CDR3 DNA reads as TGCGCCAGCAGCCAAGATCGATGGGACAGATACTATGGCTACACCTTC.

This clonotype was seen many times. The CDR3, as DNA: TGTGCCAGCAGTTTGAATACCGGGACAGGCCCCACAGATACGCAGTATTTT. Protein sequence: CASSLNTGTGPTDTQYF. The rearrangement links TRBV12-3 or TRBV12-4 to TRBJ2-3; 8 nucleotides match TRBD1. The CDR3 is 17 amino acids. Unmatched junction bases numbered 10, after V lost 3 bases and J lost 2 bases.

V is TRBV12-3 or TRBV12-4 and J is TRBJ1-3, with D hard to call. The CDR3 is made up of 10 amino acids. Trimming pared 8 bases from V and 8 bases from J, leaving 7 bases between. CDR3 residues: CASLVDTIYF. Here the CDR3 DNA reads TGTGCCAGCCTTGTGGACACCATATATTTT.

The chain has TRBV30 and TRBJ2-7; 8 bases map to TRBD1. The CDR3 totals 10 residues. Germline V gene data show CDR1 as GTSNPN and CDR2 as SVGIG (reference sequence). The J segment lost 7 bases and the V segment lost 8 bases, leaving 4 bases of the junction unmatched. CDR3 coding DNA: TGTGCCGGGGGACAGGCGGAGCAGTACTTC. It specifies CAGGQAEQYF.

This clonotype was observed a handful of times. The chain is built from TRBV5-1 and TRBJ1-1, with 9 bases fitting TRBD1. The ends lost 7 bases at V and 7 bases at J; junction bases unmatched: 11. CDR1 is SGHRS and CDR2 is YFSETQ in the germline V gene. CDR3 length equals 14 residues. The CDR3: CASRTGEGGGEAFF. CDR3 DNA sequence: TGCGCCAGCCGGACAGGGGAAGGGGGGGGTGAAGCTTTCTTT.

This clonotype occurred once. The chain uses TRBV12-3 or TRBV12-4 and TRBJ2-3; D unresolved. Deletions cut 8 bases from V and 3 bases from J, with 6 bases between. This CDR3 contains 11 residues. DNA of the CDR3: TGTGCCAGCCTTAGGACAGATACGCAGTATTTT. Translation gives CASLRTDTQYF.

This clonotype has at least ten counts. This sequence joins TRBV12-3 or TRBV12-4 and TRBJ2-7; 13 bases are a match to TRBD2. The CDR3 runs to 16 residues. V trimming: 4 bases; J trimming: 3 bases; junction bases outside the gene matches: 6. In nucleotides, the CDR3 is TGTGCCAGCAGTTCGACTAGCGGGGGGTCTCTCTACGAGCAGTACTTC. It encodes CASSSTSGGSLYEQYF.

DNA for the CDR3: TGTGCCAGCAGCTTGGGCGGCCGCAACACTGAAGCTTTCTTT. The encoded protein is CASSLGGRNTEAFF. The chain is built from TRBV7-9 and TRBJ1-1; D not resolved. The V end was cut by 3 bases, the J end by 2 bases, with 10 bases between. The germline gives CDR1 SEHNR, CDR2 FQNEAQ (reference sequence). The CDR3 sequence is 14 residues long. The full variable domain, in which reference TRBV7-9 and TRBJ1-1 provide the parts outside the CDR3, is DTGVSQNPRHKITKRGQNVTFRCDPISEHNRLYWYRQTLGQGPEFLTYFQNEAQLEKSRLLSDRFSAERPKGSFSTLEIQRTEQGDSAMYLCASSLGGRNTEAFFGQGTRLTVV.

CDR3 nucleotides: TGTGCCAGCTCACCAGTTGGGGGCTTCACAGATACGCAGTATTTT. Residues: CASSPVGGFTDTQYF. The gene calls are TRBV18 and TRBJ2-3; possible D gene TRBD1, 6 bases. The V gene lost 2 bases and the J gene lost 2 bases, with 11 bases spanning the gap. CDR3 length: 15 residues. CDR1 is KGHSH and CDR2 is LQKENI in the germline V gene.

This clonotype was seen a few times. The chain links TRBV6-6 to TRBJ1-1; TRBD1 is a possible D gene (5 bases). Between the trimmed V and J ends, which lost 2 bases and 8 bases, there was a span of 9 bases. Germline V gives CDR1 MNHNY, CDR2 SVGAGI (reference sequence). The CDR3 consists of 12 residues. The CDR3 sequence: CASSYGGVEAFF. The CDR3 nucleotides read TGTGCCAGCAGTTACGGGGGGGTAGAAGCTTTCTTT.

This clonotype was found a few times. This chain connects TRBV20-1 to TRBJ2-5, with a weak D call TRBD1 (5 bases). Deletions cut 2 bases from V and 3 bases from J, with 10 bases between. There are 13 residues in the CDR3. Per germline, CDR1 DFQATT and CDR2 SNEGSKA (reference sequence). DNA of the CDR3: TGCAGTGCTAGACCCAGGGCTAAAGAGACCCAGTACTTC. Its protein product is CSARPRAKETQYF.

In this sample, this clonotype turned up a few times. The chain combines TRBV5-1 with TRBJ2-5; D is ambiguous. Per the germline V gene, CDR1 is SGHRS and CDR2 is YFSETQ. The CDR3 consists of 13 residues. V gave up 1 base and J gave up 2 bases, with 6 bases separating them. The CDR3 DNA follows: TGCGCCAGCAGCTTGCAATTGCAAGAGACCCAGTACTTC. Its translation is CASSLQLQETQYF.